This record looks at one T cell receptor (beta chain) sequence and its context. TCRdb reanalysed the 5' RACE reads using MiXCR and keeps one entry per CDR3 protein. The data hold 500,000 to 650,000 distinct CDR3 sequences, with roughly 6.6% observed a single time. Trimming stripped 6 bases from V and 1 base from J, with 10 bases between. CDR3 size: 14 residues. This record belongs to a study of identical twins. Healthy Caucasians provided all donations. These data are also associated with another study on yellow fever vaccine responses in identical twins.

What was sequenced was PBMCs. The receptor comes from a woman under 30 in good health. The J gene is TRBJ1-3, the V gene TRBV12-3 or TRBV12-4; a weak D match, TRBD1 (5 bases). The CDR3 nucleotides read TGTGCCAGCAGACCCGGGGCTTCTGGAAACACCATATATTTT. It specifies CASRPGASGNTIYF.